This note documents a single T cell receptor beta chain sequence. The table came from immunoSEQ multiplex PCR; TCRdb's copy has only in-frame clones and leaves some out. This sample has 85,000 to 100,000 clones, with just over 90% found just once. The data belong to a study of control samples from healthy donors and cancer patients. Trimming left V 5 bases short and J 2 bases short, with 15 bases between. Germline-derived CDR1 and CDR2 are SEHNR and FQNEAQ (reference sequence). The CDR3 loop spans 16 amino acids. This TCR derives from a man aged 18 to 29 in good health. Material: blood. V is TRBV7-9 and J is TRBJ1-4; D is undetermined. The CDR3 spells CASSDDSAGTNEKLFF. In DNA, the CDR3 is TGTGCCAGCAGCGACGACTCCGCGGGGACTAATGAAAAACTGTTTTTT.